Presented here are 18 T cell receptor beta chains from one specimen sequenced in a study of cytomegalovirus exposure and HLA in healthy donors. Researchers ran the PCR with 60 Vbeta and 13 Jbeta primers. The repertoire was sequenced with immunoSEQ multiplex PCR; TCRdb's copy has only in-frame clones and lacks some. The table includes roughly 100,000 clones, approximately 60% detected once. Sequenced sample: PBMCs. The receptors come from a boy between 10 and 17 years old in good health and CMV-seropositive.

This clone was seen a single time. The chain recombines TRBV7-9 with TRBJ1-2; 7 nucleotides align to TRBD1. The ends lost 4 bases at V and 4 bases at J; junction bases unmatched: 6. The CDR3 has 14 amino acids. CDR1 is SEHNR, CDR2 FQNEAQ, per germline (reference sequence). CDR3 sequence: CASSSETGTYGYTF. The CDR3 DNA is TGTGCCAGCAGCTCGGAGACAGGGACCTATGGCTACACCTTC.

CDR3 DNA: TGCAGCGTTGCGAACGGGTACACTGAAGCTTTCTTT. Its protein product is CSVANGYTEAFF. The V gene is TRBV29-1, the J gene TRBJ1-1; no definite D call. The CDR3 contains 12 residues. V was clipped by 4 bases and J by 3 bases, with 9 bases between them. Germline assignment: CDR1 SQVTM and CDR2 ANQGSEA. Combining the CDR3 with reference TRBV29-1 and TRBJ1-1 gives the whole variable domain SAVISQKPSRDICQRGTSLTIQCQVDSQVTMMFWYRQQPGQSLTLIATANQGSEATYESGFVIDKFPISRPNLTFSTLTVSNMSPEDSSIYLCSVANGYTEAFFGQGTRLTVV.

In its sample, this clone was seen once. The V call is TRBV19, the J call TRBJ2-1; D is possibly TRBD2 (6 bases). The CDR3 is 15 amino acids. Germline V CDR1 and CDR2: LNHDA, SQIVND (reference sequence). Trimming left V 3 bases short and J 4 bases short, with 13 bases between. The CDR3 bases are TGTGCCAGTAGTATGATCGCGGGAAGGTACAATGAGCAGTTCTTC. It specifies CASSMIAGRYNEQFF. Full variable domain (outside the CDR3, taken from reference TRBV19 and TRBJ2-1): DGGITQSPKYLFRKEGQNVTLSCEQNLNHDAMYWYRQDPGQGLRLIYYSQIVNDFQKGDIAEGYSVSREKKESFPLTVTSAQKNPTAFYLCASSMIAGRYNEQFFGPGTRLTVL.

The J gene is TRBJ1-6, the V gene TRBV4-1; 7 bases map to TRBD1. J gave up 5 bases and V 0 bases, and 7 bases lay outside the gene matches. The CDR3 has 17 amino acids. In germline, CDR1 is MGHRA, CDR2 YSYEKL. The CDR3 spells CASSQELKGADNSPLHF. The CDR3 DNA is TGCGCCAGCAGCCAAGAGCTGAAGGGGGCGGATAATTCACCCCTCCACTTT.

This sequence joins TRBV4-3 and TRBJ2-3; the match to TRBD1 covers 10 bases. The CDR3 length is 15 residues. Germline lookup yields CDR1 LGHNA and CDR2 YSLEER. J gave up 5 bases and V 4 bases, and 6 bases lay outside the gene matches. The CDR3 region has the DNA TGCGCCAGCAGCCCCGGGACAGGGGCGCTAGATACGCAGTATTTT. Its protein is CASSPGTGALDTQYF.

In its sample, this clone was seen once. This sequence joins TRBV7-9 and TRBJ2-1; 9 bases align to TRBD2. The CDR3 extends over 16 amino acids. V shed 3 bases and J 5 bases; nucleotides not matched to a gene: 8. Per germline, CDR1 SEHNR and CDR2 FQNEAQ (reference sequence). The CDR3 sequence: CASSLMGLARNNEQFF. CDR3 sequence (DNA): TGTGCCAGCAGCTTGATGGGACTAGCTAGGAACAATGAGCAGTTCTTC.

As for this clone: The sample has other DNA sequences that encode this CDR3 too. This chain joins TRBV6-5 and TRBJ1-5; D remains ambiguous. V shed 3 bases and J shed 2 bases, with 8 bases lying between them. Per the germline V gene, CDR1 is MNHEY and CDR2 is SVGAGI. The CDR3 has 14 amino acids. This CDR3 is CASSYSRGNQPQHF. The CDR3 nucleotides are TGTGCCAGCAGTTATTCACGGGGCAATCAGCCCCAGCATTTT.

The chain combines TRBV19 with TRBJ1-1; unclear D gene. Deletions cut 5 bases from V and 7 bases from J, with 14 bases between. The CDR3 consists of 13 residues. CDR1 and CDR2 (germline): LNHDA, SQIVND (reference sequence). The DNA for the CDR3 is TGTGCCAGTAGTGCTCCGAGAACCGGTGAAGCTTTCTTT. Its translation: CASSAPRTGEAFF.

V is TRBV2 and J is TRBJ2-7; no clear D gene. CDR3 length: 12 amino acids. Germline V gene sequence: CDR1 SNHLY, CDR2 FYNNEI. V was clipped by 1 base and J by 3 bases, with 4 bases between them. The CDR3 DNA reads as TGTGCCAGCAGTGAAGGAGACTACGAGCAGTACTTC. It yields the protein CASSEGDYEQYF.

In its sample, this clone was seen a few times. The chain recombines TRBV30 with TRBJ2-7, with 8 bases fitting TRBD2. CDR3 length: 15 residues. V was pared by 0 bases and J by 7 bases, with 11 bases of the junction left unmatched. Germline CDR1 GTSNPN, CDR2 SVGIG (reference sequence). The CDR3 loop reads CAWSVSLAGTMEQYF. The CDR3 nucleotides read TGTGCCTGGAGTGTAAGCCTAGCGGGTACTATGGAGCAGTACTTC.

Here the CDR3 reads CASRTENYGYTF. In DNA form, the CDR3 reads TGTGCCAGTAGGACAGAAAACTATGGCTACACCTTC. The chain joins TRBV19 to TRBJ1-2; D is perhaps TRBD1 (5 bases). Germline lookup yields CDR1 LNHDA and CDR2 SQIVND (reference sequence). The V gene lost 6 bases and the J gene lost 2 bases, with 7 bases spanning the gap. The CDR3 totals 12 residues.

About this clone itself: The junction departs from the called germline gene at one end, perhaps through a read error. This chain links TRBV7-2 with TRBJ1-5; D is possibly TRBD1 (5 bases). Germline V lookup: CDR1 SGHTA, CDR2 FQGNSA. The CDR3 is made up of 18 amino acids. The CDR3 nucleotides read TGTGCCAGCGGCTTAGGGGTGGCGGGAGCCTCAACTCATCAGCCCCAGCATTTT. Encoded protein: CASGLGVAGASTHQPQHF.

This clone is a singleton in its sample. The CDR3 loop reads CASSLRPGDSYEQYF. DNA of the CDR3: TGTGCCAGCAGTTTAAGACCCGGGGACTCCTACGAGCAGTACTTC. This chain uses TRBV27 with TRBJ2-7; TRBD2 is a possible D gene (5 bases). V was pared by 2 bases and J by 0 bases, with 11 bases between. Per germline, CDR1 MNHEY and CDR2 SMNVEV (reference sequence). The CDR3 length is 15 residues.

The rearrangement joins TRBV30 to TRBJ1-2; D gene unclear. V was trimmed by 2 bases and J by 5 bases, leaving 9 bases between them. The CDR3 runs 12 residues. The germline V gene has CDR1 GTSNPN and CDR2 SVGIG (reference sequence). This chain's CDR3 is CAWSPQEYGYTF. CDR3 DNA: TGTGCCTGGAGTCCACAAGAATATGGCTACACCTTC.

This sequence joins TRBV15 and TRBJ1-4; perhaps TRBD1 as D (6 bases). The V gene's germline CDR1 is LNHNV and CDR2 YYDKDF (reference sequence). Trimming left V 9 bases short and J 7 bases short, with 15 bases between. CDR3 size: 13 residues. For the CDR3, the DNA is TGTGCCACAAGTCGGGGGGCGAGTGAAAAACTGTTTTTT. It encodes CATSRGASEKLFF.

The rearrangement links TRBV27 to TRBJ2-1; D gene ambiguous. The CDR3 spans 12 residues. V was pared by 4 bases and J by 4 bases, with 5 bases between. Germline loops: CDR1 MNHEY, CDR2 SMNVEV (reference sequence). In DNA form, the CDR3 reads TGTGCCAGCAGTTCCCTATACAATGAGCAGTTCTTC. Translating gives CASSSLYNEQFF.

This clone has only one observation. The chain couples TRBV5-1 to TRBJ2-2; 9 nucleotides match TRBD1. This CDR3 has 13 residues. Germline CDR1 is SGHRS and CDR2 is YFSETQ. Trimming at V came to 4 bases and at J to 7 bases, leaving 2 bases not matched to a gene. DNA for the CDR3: TGCGCCAGCAGCAGGGACAGGGTCGGGGAGCTGTTTTTT. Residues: CASSRDRVGELFF.

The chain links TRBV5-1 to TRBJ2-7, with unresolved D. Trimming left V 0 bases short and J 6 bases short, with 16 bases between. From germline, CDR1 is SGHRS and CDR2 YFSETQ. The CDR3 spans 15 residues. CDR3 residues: CASSLEPATEVEQYF. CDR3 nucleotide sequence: TGCGCCAGCAGCTTGGAACCAGCAACTGAGGTCGAGCAGTACTTC.